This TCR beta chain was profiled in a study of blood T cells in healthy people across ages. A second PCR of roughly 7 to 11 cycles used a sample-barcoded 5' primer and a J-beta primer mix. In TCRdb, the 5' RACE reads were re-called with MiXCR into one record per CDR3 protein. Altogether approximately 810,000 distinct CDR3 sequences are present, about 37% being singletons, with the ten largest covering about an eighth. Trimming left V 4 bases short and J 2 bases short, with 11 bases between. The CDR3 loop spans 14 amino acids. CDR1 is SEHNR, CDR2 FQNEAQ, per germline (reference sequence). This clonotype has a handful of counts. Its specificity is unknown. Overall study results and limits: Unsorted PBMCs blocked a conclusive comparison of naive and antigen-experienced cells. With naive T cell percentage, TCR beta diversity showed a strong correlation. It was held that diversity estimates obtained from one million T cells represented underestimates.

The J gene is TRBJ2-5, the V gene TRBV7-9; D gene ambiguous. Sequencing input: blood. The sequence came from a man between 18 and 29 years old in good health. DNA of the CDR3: TGTGCCAGCAGCTCCCTGCTGGGACAAGAGACCCAGTACTTC. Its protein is CASSSLLGQETQYF.